This T cell receptor beta chain was sequenced for a study of blood T cell repertoires in COVID-19. Study in general: Samples of COVID-19 (acute and convalescent) were obtained from the United States, Italy and Spain. Sources were T cells, B-cell-depleted T cells, or PBMCs; the material itself was cDNA or gDNA.

Patients from Seattle were sampled longitudinally, starting during active infection. Original methodology: Amplifying reference gene primers gave estimates of nucleated cell counts. Clones were read by immunoSEQ multiplex PCR, and TCRdb kept only the in-frame ones, dropping some. V and J calls and clone size are as listed in that table; D and trimming were resolved from the DNA. The sample holds roughly 300,000 clones; just under 90% are singletons and the top ten take approximately 1.8%. Germline-derived CDR1 and CDR2 are SGHNT and YENEEA. The CDR3 loop spans 15 amino acids. V lost 4 bases to trimming and J lost 0 bases; unmatched junction nucleotides: 5.

This sequence was found in a woman younger than 45 with COVID-19, enrolled during active disease. The specimen was peripheral blood. The chain employs TRBV11-3 and TRBJ1-2, with 7 nucleotides matching TRBD1. CDR3 amino acids: CASSSRGTANYGYTF. In DNA form, the CDR3 reads TGTGCCAGCAGCTCTAGGGGGACAGCTAACTATGGCTACACCTTC.